This entry describes one TCR beta chain. The CDR3 length is 11 residues. The germline V and J ends were trimmed by 6 bases and 5 bases, with 7 bases remaining between them. Germline V gives CDR1 SNHLY, CDR2 FYNNEI. The source of the sample is a study of T cell changes during pregnancy in multiple sclerosis. Repertoires were generated with immunoSEQ multiplex PCR, while TCRdb's copy carries only in-frame clones and drops some. The table includes about 28,000 clones, roughly 90% detected once. The rearrangement joins TRBV2 to TRBJ2-5; D unclear. The TCR was taken from a female donor in good health, enrolled as a control in a pregnancy study. This sample comprised CD4+ T cells from peripheral blood mononuclear cells, obtained in the first trimester of pregnancy. CDR3 in amino acids: CASSHKETQYF. CDR3 sequence (DNA): TGTGCCAGCAGCCACAAGGAGACCCAGTACTTC.